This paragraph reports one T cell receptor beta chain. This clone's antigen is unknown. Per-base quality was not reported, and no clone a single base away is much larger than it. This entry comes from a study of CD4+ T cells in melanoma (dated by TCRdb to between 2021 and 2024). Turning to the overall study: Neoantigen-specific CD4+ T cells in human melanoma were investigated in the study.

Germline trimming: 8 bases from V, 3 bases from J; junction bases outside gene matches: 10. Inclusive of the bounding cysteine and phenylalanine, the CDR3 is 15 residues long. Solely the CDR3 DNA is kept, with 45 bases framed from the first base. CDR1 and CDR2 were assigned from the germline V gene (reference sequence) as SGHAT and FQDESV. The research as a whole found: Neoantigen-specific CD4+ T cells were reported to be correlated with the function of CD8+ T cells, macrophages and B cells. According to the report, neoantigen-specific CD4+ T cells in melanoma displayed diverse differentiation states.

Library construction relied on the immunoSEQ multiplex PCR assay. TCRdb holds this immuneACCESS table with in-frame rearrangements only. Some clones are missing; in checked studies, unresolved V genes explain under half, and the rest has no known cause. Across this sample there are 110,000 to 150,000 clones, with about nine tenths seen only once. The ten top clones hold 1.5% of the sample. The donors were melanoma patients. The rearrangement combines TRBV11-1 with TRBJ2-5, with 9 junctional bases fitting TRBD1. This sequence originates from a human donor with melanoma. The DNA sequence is TGTGCCAGCGAGAGACAGGGGGGCTTAAAAGAGACCCAGTACTTC. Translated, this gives CASERQGGLKETQYF.